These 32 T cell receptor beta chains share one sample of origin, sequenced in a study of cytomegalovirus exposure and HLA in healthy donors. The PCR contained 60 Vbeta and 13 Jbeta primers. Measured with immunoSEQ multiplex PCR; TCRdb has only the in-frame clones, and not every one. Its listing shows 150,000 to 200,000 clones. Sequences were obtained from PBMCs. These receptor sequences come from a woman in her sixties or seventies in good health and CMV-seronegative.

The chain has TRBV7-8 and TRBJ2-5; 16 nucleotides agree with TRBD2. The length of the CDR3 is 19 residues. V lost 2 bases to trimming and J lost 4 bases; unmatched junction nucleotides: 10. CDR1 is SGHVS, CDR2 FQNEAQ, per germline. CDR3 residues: CASSLSGLAGGPVSETQYF. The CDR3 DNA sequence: TGTGCCAGCAGCTTATCGGGACTAGCGGGAGGGCCGGTCTCAGAGACCCAGTACTTC.

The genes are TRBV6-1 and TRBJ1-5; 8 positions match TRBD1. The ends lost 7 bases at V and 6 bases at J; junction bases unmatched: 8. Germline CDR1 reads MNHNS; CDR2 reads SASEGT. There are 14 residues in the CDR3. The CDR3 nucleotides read TGTGCCAGCAAATCAGGGGGCATCAGTCAGCCCCAGCATTTT. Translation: CASKSGGISQPQHF.

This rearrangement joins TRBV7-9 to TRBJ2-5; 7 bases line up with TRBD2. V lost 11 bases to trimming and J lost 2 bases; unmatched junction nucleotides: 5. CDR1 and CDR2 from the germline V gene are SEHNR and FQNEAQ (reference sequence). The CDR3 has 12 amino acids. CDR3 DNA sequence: TGTGCCGGCGGGGGTCTACAAGAGACCCAGTACTTC. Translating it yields CAGGGLQETQYF.

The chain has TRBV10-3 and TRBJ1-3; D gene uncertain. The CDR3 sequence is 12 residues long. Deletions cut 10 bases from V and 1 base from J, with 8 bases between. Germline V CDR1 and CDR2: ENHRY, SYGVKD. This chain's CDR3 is CATRASGNTIYF. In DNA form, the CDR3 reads TGTGCCACCCGAGCTTCTGGAAACACCATATATTTT.

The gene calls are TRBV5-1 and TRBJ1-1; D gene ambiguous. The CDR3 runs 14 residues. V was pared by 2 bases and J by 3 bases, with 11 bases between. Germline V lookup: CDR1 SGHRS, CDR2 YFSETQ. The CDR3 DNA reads TGCGCCAGCAGCTTACAACCCCGGGACACTGAAGCTTTCTTT. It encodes CASSLQPRDTEAFF.

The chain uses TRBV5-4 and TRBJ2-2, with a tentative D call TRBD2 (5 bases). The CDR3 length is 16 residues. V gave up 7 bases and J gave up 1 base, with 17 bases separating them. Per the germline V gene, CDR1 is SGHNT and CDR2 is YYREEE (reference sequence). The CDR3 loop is CASPSEAGKNTGELFF. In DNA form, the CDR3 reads TGTGCCAGCCCCTCTGAAGCCGGGAAGAACACCGGGGAGCTGTTTTTT. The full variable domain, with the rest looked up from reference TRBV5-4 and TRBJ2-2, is ETGVTQSPTHLIKTRGQQVTLRCSSQSGHNTVSWYQQALGQGPQFIFQYYREEENGRGNFPPRFSGLQFPNYSSELNVNALELDDSALYLCASPSEAGKNTGELFFGEGSRLTVL.

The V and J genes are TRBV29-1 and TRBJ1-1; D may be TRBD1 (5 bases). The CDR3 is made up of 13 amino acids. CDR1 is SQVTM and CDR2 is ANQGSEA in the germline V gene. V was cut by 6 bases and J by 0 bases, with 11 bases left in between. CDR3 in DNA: TGCAGCGTGAGCAGGGATTTGAACACTGAAGCTTTCTTT. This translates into CSVSRDLNTEAFF.

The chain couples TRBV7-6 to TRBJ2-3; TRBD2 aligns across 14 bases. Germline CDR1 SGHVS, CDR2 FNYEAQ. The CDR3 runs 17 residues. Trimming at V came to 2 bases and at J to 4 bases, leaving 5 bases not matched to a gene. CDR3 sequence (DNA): TGTGCCAGCAGCTTAAGGACTAGCGGGAGGAATCCAGATACGCAGTATTTT. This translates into CASSLRTSGRNPDTQYF. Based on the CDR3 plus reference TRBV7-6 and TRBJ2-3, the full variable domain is GAGVSQSPRYKVTKRGQDVALRCDPISGHVSLYWYRQALGQGPEFLTYFNYEAQQDKSGLPNDRFSAERPEGSISTLTIQRTEQRDSAMYRCASSLRTSGRNPDTQYFGPGTRLTVL.

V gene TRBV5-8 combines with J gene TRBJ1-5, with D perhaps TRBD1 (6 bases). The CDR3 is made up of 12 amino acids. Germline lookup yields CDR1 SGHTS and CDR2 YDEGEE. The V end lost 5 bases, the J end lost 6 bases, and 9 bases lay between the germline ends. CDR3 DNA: TGTGCCAGCAGGCCAGGGGTTCAGCCCCAGCATTTT. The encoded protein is CASRPGVQPQHF.

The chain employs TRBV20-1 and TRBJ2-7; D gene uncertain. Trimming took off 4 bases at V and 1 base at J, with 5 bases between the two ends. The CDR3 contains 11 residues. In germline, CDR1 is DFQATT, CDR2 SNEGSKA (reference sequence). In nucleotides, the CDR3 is TGCAGTGCTACTGTGTCCTACGAGCAGTACTTC. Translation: CSATVSYEQYF.

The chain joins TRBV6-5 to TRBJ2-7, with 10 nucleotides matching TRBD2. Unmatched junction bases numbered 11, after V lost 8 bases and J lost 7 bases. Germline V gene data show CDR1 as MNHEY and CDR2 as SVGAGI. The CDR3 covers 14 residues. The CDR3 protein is CASGSSGGFREQYF. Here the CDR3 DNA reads TGTGCCAGCGGGTCTAGCGGGGGTTTTCGGGAGCAGTACTTC.

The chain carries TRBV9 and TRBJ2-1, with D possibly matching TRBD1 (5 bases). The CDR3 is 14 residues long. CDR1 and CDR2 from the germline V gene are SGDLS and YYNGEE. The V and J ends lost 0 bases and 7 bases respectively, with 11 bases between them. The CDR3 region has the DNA TGTGCCAGCAGCGTAGATCCAGGGATGAATGAGCAGTTCTTC. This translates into CASSVDPGMNEQFF.

CDR3 in amino acids: CASSPANELQPQHF. The CDR3 region has the DNA TGTGCCAGCAGTCCCGCCAACGAGCTCCAGCCCCAGCATTTT. The rearrangement links TRBV6-1 to TRBJ1-5, with no clear D. CDR1 and CDR2 (germline): MNHNS, SASEGT. This CDR3 spans 14 amino acids. V was pared by 5 bases and J by 7 bases, with 15 bases between.

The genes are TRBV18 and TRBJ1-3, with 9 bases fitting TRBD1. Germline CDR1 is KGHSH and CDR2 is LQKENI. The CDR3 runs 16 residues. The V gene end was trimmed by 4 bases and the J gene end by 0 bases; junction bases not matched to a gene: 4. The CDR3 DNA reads TGTGCCAGCTCACGCCGGGACAGGGACTCTGGAAACACCATATATTTT. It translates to CASSRRDRDSGNTIYF.

The CDR3 DNA reads as TGCGCCAGCAGCCGGGGCGACACCTATAATTCACCCCTCCACTTT. Translation gives CASSRGDTYNSPLHF. This chain connects TRBV4-3 to TRBJ1-6; D perhaps matches TRBD1 (5 bases). The germline V gene has CDR1 LGHNA and CDR2 YSLEER. There are 15 residues in the CDR3. V lost 4 bases, J lost 2 bases, and 9 bases lay in between.

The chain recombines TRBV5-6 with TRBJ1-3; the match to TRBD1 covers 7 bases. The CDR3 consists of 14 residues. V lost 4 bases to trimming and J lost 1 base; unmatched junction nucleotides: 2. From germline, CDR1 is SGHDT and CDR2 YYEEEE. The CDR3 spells CASSDRASGNTIYF. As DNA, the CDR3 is TGTGCCAGCAGCGACAGGGCGTCTGGAAACACCATATATTTT.

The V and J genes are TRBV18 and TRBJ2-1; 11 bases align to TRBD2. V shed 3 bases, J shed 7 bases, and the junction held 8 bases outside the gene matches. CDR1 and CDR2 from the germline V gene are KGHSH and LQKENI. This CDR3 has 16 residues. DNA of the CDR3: TGTGCCAGCTCACCCCTACTAGCGGGAGTAGGGAATGAGCAGTTCTTC. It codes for CASSPLLAGVGNEQFF.

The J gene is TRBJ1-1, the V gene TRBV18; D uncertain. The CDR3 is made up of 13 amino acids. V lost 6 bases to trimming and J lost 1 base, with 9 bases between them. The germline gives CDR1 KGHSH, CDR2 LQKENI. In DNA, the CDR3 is TGTGCCAGCTCCAGGCAGGAGAACACTGAAGCTTTCTTT. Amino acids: CASSRQENTEAFF.

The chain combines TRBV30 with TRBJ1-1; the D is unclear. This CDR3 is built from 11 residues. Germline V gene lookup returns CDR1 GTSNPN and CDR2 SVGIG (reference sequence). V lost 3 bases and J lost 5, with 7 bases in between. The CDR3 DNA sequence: TGTGCCTGGAGGGGAGGGACTGAAGCTTTCTTT. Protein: CAWRGGTEAFF. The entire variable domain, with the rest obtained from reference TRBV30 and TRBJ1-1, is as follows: SQTIHQWPATLVQPVGSPLSLECTVEGTSNPNLYWYRQAAGRGLQLLFYSVGIGQISSEVPQNLSASRPQDRQFILSSKKLLLSDSGFYLCAWRGGTEAFFGQGTRLTVV.

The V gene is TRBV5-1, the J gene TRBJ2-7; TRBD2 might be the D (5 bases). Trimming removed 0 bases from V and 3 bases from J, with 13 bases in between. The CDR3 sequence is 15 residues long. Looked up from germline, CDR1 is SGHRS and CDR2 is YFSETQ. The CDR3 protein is CASSLAGPSFYEQYF. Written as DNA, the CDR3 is TGCGCCAGCAGCTTGGCCGGGCCTAGCTTCTACGAGCAGTACTTC.

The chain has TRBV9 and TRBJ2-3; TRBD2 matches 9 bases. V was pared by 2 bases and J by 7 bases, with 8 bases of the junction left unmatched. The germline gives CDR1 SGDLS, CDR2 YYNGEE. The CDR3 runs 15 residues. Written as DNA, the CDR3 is TGTGCCAGCAGCGTTTTAGCGGGAGTCTCAAATACGCAGTATTTT. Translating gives CASSVLAGVSNTQYF.

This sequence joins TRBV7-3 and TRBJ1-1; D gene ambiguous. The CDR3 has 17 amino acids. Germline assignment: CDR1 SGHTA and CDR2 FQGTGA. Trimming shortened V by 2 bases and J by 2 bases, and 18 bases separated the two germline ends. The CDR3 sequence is CASSLLAGSLPNTEAFF. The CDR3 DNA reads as TGTGCCAGCAGCTTACTCGCGGGTTCACTACCAAACACTGAAGCTTTCTTT.

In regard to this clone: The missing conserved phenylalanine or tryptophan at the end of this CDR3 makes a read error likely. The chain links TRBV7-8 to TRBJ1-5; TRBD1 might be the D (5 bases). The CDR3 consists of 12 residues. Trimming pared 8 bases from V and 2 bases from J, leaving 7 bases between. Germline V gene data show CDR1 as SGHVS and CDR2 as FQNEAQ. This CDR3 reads CASGGGNQPQHL. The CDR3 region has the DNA TGTGCCAGCGGGGGGGGCAATCAGCCCCAGCATCTT.

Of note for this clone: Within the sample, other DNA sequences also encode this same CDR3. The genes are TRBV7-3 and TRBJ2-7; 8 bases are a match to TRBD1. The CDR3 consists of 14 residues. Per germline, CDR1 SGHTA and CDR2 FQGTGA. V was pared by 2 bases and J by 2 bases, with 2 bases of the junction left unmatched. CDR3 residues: CASSLGQGAYEQYF. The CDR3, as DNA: TGTGCCAGCAGCTTAGGACAGGGAGCCTACGAGCAGTACTTC.

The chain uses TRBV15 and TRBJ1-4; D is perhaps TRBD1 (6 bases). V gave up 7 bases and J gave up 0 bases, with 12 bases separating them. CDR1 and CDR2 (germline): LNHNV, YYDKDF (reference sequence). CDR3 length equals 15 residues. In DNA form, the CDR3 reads TGTGCCACCAAACGGGACACTGCAACTAATGAAAAACTGTTTTTT. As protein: CATKRDTATNEKLFF.

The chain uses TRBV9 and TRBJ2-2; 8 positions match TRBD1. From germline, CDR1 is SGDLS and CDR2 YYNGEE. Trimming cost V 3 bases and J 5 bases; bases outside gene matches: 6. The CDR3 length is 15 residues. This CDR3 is CASSAYRGSTGELFF. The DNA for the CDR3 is TGTGCCAGCAGCGCGTACAGGGGGAGTACCGGGGAGCTGTTTTTT.

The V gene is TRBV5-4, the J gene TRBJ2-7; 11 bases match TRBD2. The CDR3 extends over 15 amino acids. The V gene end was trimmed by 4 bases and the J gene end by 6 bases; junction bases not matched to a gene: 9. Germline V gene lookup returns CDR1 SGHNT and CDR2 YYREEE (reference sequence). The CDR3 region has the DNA TGTGCCAGCAGCCCGATAGCGGGAGGGGCCGGCGAGCAGTACTTC. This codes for CASSPIAGGAGEQYF.

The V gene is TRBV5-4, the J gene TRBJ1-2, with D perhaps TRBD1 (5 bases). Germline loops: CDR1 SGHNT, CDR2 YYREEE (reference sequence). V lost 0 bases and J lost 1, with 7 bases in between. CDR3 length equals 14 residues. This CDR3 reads CASSLEGRNYGYTF. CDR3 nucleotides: TGTGCCAGCAGCTTGGAGGGGCGTAACTATGGCTACACCTTC.

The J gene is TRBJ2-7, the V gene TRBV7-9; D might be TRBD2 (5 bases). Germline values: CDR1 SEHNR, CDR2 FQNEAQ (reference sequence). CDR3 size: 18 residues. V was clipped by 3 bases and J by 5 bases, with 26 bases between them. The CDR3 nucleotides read TGTGCCAGCAGCTTCCCGTTCGCGTCGGGAAGGGAAGCGGACGAGCAGTACTTC. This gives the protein CASSFPFASGREADEQYF.

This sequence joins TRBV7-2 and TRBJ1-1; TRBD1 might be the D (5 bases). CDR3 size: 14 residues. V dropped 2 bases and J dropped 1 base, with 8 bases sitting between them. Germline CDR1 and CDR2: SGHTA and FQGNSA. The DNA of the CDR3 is TGTGCCAGCAGCTTACAGGGTAAGAACACTGAAGCTTTCTTT. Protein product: CASSLQGKNTEAFF.

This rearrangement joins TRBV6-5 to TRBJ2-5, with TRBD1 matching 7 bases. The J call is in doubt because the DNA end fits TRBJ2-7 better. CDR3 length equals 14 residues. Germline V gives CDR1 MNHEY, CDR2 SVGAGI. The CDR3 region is CASSYRGQTYEQYF. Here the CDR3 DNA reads TGTGCCAGCAGTTACCGGGGACAGACCTACGAGCAGTACTTC.

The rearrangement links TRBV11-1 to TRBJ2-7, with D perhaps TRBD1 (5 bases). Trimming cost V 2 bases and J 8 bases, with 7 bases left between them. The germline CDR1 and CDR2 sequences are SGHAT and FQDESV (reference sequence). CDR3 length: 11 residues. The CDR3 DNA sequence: TGTGCCAGCAGCTTACAGGGTAAGCAGTACTTC. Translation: CASSLQGKQYF.